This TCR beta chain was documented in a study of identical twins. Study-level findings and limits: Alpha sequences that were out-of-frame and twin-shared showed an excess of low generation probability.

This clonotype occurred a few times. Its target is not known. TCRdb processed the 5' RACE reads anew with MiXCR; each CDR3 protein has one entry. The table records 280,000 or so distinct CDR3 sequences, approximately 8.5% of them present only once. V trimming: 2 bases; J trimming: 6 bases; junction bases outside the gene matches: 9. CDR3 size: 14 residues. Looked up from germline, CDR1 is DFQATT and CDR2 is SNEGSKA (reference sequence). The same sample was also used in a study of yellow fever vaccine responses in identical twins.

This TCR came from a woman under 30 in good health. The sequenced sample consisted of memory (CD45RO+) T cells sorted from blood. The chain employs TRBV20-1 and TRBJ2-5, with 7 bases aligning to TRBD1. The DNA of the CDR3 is TGCAGTGCTAGACCTACAGGGGTTGAAAAGACCCAGTACTTC. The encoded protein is CSARPTGVEKTQYF.